The 10 T cell receptor beta chains in this list originate from one sample, sequenced in a study of blood T cell repertoires in COVID-19. Clones were sequenced by immunoSEQ multiplex PCR, and TCRdb holds only the in-frame ones, with some missing. The sample gives under 450,000 clones, 86% of which show up once; just over 7% is in the top ten. Sequencing was performed on peripheral blood. These receptors all come from a woman aged 60-75 years with COVID-19, enrolled during active disease.

This chain joins TRBV7-8 and TRBJ2-3; TRBD2 agrees at 8 bases. Germline V gene data show CDR1 as SGHVS and CDR2 as FQNEAQ. This CDR3 contains 16 residues. The V gene end was trimmed by 5 bases and the J gene end by 1 base; junction bases not matched to a gene: 8. CDR3 sequence reads: CASSTREGGGTDTQYF. CDR3 bases: TGTGCCAGCAGCACCCGGGAGGGCGGGGGCACAGATACGCAGTATTTT.

This clone was counted a single time. V gene TRBV28 combines with J gene TRBJ1-4; TRBD1 is a possible D gene (5 bases). Trimming cost V 0 bases and J 13 bases, with 15 bases left between them. This CDR3 spans 14 amino acids. Germline V gene data show CDR1 as MDHEN and CDR2 as SYDVKM. In nucleotides, the CDR3 is TGTGCCAGCAGTTTATGGATGGCCGACGGGGGACTGTTTTTT. Amino acids: CASSLWMADGGLFF.

This clone was recorded a few times. V is TRBV5-5 and J is TRBJ2-7; 7 nucleotides agree with TRBD1. Trimming took 1 base from V and 2 from J; bases not matched to a gene: 3. Germline lookup yields CDR1 SGHKS and CDR2 YYEKEE (reference sequence). This CDR3 contains 14 residues. Here the CDR3 DNA reads TGTGCCAGCAGCTTGTGGGACAGCACCTACGAGCAGTACTTC. This encodes CASSLWDSTYEQYF. Combining the CDR3 with reference TRBV5-5 and TRBJ2-7 gives the whole variable domain DAGVTQSPTHLIKTRGQQVTLRCSPISGHKSVSWYQQVLGQGPQFIFQYYEKEERGRGNFPDRFSARQFPNYSSELNVNALLLGDSALYLCASSLWDSTYEQYFGPGTRLTVT.

V usage is TRBV6-4 and J usage is TRBJ2-5, with TRBD2 matching 13 bases. V lost 6 bases to trimming and J lost 2 bases; unmatched junction nucleotides: 12. Germline CDR1 MRHNA, CDR2 SNTAGT. The CDR3 loop spans 18 amino acids. The CDR3 bases are TGTGCCAGCAGGAGGTACCGGACTAGCGGGGGAGTTCAAGAGACCCAGTACTTC. It codes for CASRRYRTSGGVQETQYF.

This clone came up a few times. The V call is TRBV19, the J call TRBJ2-1, with D perhaps matching TRBD2 (7 bases). Germline V CDR1 and CDR2: LNHDA, SQIVND (reference sequence). The CDR3 is made up of 15 amino acids. Trimming took off 10 bases at V and 7 bases at J, with 23 bases between the two ends. CDR3 in amino acids: CATQTRGAFKNEQFF. The DNA for the CDR3 is TGTGCCACCCAGACCCGGGGGGCCTTTAAAAATGAGCAGTTCTTC.

The chain has TRBV3-1 (or the pseudogene TRBV3-2) and TRBJ2-7; 9 nucleotides line up with TRBD2. The ends lost 1 base at V and 7 bases at J; junction bases unmatched: 5. Germline lookup yields CDR1 LGHDT and CDR2 YNNKEL (reference sequence). This CDR3 region has 14 residues. CDR3 loop: CASSQAGLAEEQYF. The DNA for the CDR3 is TGTGCCAGCAGCCAAGCGGGACTAGCTGAAGAGCAGTACTTC.

The chain uses TRBV7-8 and TRBJ1-3; no clear D gene. Trimming left V 6 bases short and J 2 bases short, with 20 bases between. Germline V lookup: CDR1 SGHVS, CDR2 FQNEAQ. The CDR3 spans 17 residues. As DNA, the CDR3 is TGTGCCAGCAGGTTCGGACTCGGGCAGTTCCCTGGAAACACCATATATTTT. It is translated as CASRFGLGQFPGNTIYF.

The chain has TRBV29-1 and TRBJ2-1, with D unresolved. CDR1 SQVTM and CDR2 ANQGSEA come from the germline V gene. The V gene lost 7 bases and the J gene lost 2 bases, with 15 bases spanning the gap. The length of the CDR3 is 14 residues. As DNA, the CDR3 is TGCAGCGCAAAAAACTTCGAGGCCTACAATGAGCAGTTCTTC. Protein: CSAKNFEAYNEQFF.

The chain is built from TRBV18 and TRBJ2-1; D is undetermined. This CDR3 has 11 residues. Germline values: CDR1 KGHSH, CDR2 LQKENI. V lost 8 bases and J 10 bases, leaving 12 bases between the germline ends. Here the CDR3 DNA reads TGTGCCAGCCACGCGTCAGGAGAGCAGTTCTTC. This codes for CASHASGEQFF.

The chain employs TRBV27 and TRBJ2-5; a weak D match, TRBD2 (5 bases). Trimming removed 6 bases from V and 2 bases from J, with 25 bases in between. The CDR3 totals 18 residues. The germline gives CDR1 MNHEY, CDR2 SMNVEV (reference sequence). CDR3 sequence: CASSRSSSGFGRQETQYF. CDR3 in DNA: TGTGCCAGCAGCCGCTCGAGCTCGGGGTTTGGACGACAAGAGACCCAGTACTTC.